The T cell receptor beta chain described here comes from a study of cytomegalovirus exposure and HLA in healthy donors. Study-wide results and limits: Later, an analysis showed that TCR beta chains associated with HLA were more clonally expanded than others that were equally common.

Regarding this clone: The antigen remains unidentified.

Between the trimmed V and J ends, which lost 5 bases and 6 bases, there was a span of 20 bases. Germline loops: CDR1 SEHNR, CDR2 FQNEAQ (reference sequence). This CDR3 comprises 16 residues. Amplification used 60 Vbeta primers and 13 Jbeta primers. The method was immunoSEQ multiplex PCR; TCRdb's version includes in-frame clones alone and lacks a portion of them. The sample contains roughly 58,000 clones, roughly four fifths of which appear only once. What was sequenced was PBMCs. The gene calls are TRBV7-9 and TRBJ2-1; the D gene is possibly TRBD2 (6 bases). This TCR was recovered from a human donor in good health. CDR3 residues: CASSGSGTPTGNEQFF. The CDR3, as DNA: TGTGCCAGCAGCGGATCCGGGACTCCCACCGGCAATGAGCAGTTCTTC.